These 27 T cell receptor beta chains came from one sample sequenced in a study of T cells in women clearing cervical HPV infection. Generated by immunoSEQ multiplex PCR, the TCRdb table keeps only in-frame clones and is missing some. The sample totals tens of thousands of clones. Sequenced material: blood buffy coat. All receptors come from a woman between 18 and 69 years old with a cervical HPV16 infection that either progressed to CIN3+ or cleared (not recorded which).

Note on this clone: One junction end disagrees with the germline gene, perhaps due to a read error. The CDR3 end falls 3 residues outside the read, so it is completed with the germline J gene. This chain uses TRBV4-2 with TRBJ1-2; 7 nucleotides line up with TRBD1. This CDR3 region has 13 residues. Germline V gene sequence: CDR1 LGHNA, CDR2 YNFKEQ. CDR3 DNA (partial): TGCGCCAGCAGCCAGGGTCAGGGGGAATGC. Translating gives CASSQGQGEC. The whole CDR3 sequence reads CASSQGQGECYTF.

On this clone itself: The read ends 3 residues early relative to the CDR3; the germline J gene fills the gap. V is TRBV5-1 and J is TRBJ2-5, with TRBD1 matching 8 bases. The ends lost 3 bases at V and 2 bases at J; junction bases unmatched: 6. The CDR3 runs to 15 residues. CDR1 and CDR2 from the germline V gene are SGHRS and YFSETQ. The CDR3 here is CASSSQTGGQETQYF. CDR3 DNA, as far as it was read: TGCGCCAGCAGCTCCCAAACAGGGGGACAAGAGACC.

Concerning this clone: From the germline J gene comes the end of the CDR3, since the read stops 3 residues before it. The J gene is TRBJ2-1, the V gene TRBV12-3 or TRBV12-4; tentatively, D is TRBD2 (5 bases). This CDR3 comprises 17 residues. V lost 5 bases to trimming and J lost 8 bases, with 25 bases between them. CDR3 amino acids: CASSPRQLGSFDYEQFF. Partial CDR3 DNA: TGTGCCAGCAGTCCACGCCAACTAGGATCGTTTGACTATGAG.

In regard to this clone: The CDR3 end is not reached by the read, which stops 3 residues before it; the germline J gene fills it in. The chain combines TRBV7-2 with TRBJ2-1; D possibly corresponds to TRBD1 (6 bases). V gave up 3 bases and J gave up 0 bases, with 9 bases separating them. Per germline, CDR1 SGHTA and CDR2 FQGNSA. The CDR3 spans 15 residues. The CDR3 DNA, read in part, is TGTGCCAGCAGCTTCTCGGACAGCTCCTACAATGAG. The encoded protein is CASSFSDSSYNE. From start to end, the CDR3 is CASSFSDSSYNEQFF.

For this clone: The missing CDR3 end, 3 residues past where the read stops, is filled in from the germline J gene. This chain links TRBV2 with TRBJ1-3; 7 bases line up with TRBD1. This CDR3 comprises 17 residues. Trimming cost V 8 bases and J 1 base; bases outside gene matches: 14. Per the germline V gene, CDR1 is SNHLY and CDR2 is FYNNEI. CDR3 DNA, as far as it was read: TGTGCCAGCGGCCATTCGGGACAGCTCTTATCTGGAAACACC. It encodes CASGHSGQLLSGNT. The CDR3 in its entirety is CASGHSGQLLSGNTIYF.

Worth noting for this clone: The sequenced fragment ends 3 residues before the CDR3 boundary, so the rest is inferred from the germline J gene. J is TRBJ2-5 and V is TRBV6-2 or TRBV6-3; 12 bases agree with TRBD2. The CDR3 has 16 residues. The ends lost 7 bases at V and 4 bases at J; junction bases unmatched: 10. Germline assignment: CDR1 MNHEY and CDR2 SVGEGT. The CDR3 loop is CASNQQTSGGRETQYF. Partial CDR3 DNA: TGTGCCAGCAACCAGCAGACTAGCGGGGGTCGAGAGACC.

Turning to this clone: The CDR3 goes on 3 residues after the read ends, and that part is filled in from the germline J gene. V usage is TRBV2 and J usage is TRBJ1-2; possible D gene TRBD1, 5 bases. Germline V gives CDR1 SNHLY, CDR2 FYNNEI. CDR3 length: 13 amino acids. V was clipped by 4 bases and J by 4 bases, with 10 bases between them. CDR3 protein: CASSAGLLYGYTF. The sequenced CDR3 bases are TGTGCCAGCAGTGCAGGGCTGCTCTATGGC.

Comment on this clone: The CDR3 end is not reached by the read, which stops 3 residues before it; the germline J gene fills it in. This chain uses TRBV6-2 or TRBV6-3 with TRBJ2-2; TRBD2 matches 10 bases. Germline V gives CDR1 MNHEY, CDR2 SVGEGT. The CDR3 totals 16 residues. Trimming removed 0 bases from V and 6 bases from J; junction bases left unmatched: 4. CDR3 region: CASSYSGTSDPGELFF. The part of the CDR3 DNA that was read is TGTGCCAGCAGTTACTCCGGGACTAGCGACCCCGGGGAG.

Turning to this clone: The read stops 3 residues short of the end of the CDR3; the missing end is completed from the germline J gene. The rearrangement joins TRBV20-1 to TRBJ2-5; D is undetermined. Germline CDR1 DFQATT, CDR2 SNEGSKA (reference sequence). The CDR3 sequence is 12 residues long. V was shortened by 5 bases and J by 2 bases, with 9 bases between the two germline ends. CDR3 DNA (partial): TGCAGTGCTCTCCCCCCTCAAGAGACC. Encoded protein: CSALPPQET. The CDR3 in its entirety is CSALPPQETQYF.

In the case of this clone: The CDR3 goes on 3 residues after the read ends, and that part is filled in from the germline J gene. The chain joins TRBV18 to TRBJ1-1; 9 nucleotides line up with TRBD1. Looked up from germline, CDR1 is KGHSH and CDR2 is LQKENI. The CDR3 contains 14 residues. V trimming: 3 bases; J trimming: 4 bases; junction bases outside the gene matches: 3. The sequenced CDR3 bases are TGTGCCAGCTCACCGGTGACAGGGGGCACTGAA. Its translation: CASSPVTGGTE. The whole CDR3 reads CASSPVTGGTEAFF.

For this clone: The CDR3 end lies 3 residues beyond the end of the read and is filled in from the germline J gene. The chain recombines TRBV5-5 with TRBJ2-3; D call uncertain. The CDR3 loop spans 15 amino acids. Looked up from germline, CDR1 is SGHKS and CDR2 is YYEKEE (reference sequence). The CDR3 reads CASSLGLGSNQPQYF. Incomplete CDR3 DNA: TGTGCCAGCAGCTTGGGGTTGGGTAGCAATCAGCCG. The full variable domain, its missing parts supplied by reference TRBV5-5 and TRBJ2-3, is DAGVTQSPTHLIKTRGQQVTLRCSPISGHKSVSWYQQVLGQGPQFIFQYYEKEERGRGNFPDRFSARQFPNYSSELNVNALLLGDSALYLCASSLGLGSNQPQYFGPGTRLTVL.

On this clone itself: The CDR3 goes on 3 residues after the read ends, and that part is filled in from the germline J gene. V and J are TRBV18 and TRBJ2-5, with D uncertain. The length of the CDR3 is 15 residues. Germline lookup yields CDR1 KGHSH and CDR2 LQKENI. With 6 bases removed from V and 2 bases from J, the gap between germline ends came to 16 bases. CDR3 in amino acids: CASSMMGGQQETQYF. The sequenced part of the CDR3 DNA is TGTGCCAGCTCGATGATGGGTGGGCAGCAAGAGACC.

With regard to this clone: The read terminates 3 residues before the CDR3 end, so the remaining end is supplied by the germline J gene. J is TRBJ2-5 and V is TRBV7-8, with 10 bases lining up with TRBD2. J gave up 5 bases and V 2 bases, and 5 bases lay outside the gene matches. The CDR3 covers 15 residues. Germline loops: CDR1 SGHVS, CDR2 FQNEAQ. The CDR3 is CASSLQWTSGETQYF. CDR3 DNA, as far as it was read: TGTGCCAGCAGCTTACAGTGGACTAGCGGCGAGACC.

As regards this clone: The read ends 3 residues shy of where the CDR3 ends; the end is completed using the germline J gene. This sequence joins TRBV7-8 and TRBJ1-2, with TRBD1 identical over 7 bases. Per the germline V gene, CDR1 is SGHVS and CDR2 is FQNEAQ. The CDR3 is 14 residues long. Germline trimming cut 5 bases from V and 4 bases from J; bases unmatched to any gene: 7. This chain's CDR3 is CASSLSQGIYGYTF. Incomplete CDR3 DNA: TGTGCCAGCAGCCTCTCACAGGGGATCTATGGC.

In the case of this clone: The read gets to within 3 residues of the CDR3 end, and the germline J gene fills in the rest. The V call is TRBV13, the J call TRBJ1-2; 10 nucleotides match TRBD1. The germline gives CDR1 PRHDT, CDR2 FYEKMQ (reference sequence). This CDR3 has 13 residues. CDR3 loop: CASFGTGDNDYTF. CDR3 DNA (partial): TGTGCCAGCTTTGGGACAGGGGACAATGAC.

A word on this clone: Sequence at one end of the junction differs from germline and may be a read error. The sample contains more than one DNA sequence encoding this CDR3. CDR3 bases read: TGTGCCATCAGTGAGTCGCGCGGGGGCCAGCTCTCTGGAAACACG. It translates to CAISESRGGQLSGNT. The whole CDR3 sequence reads CAISESRGGQLSGNTIYF. The gene calls are TRBV10-3 and TRBJ1-3; TRBD1 might be the D (6 bases). The read finishes 3 residues shy of the CDR3 end, and the germline J gene is used to complete it. Germline V gives CDR1 ENHRY, CDR2 SYGVKD. The CDR3 consists of 18 residues.

Regarding this clone: Read sequence stops 3 residues before the CDR3 end, and the germline J gene provides the missing end. The V call is TRBV19, the J call TRBJ2-7, with TRBD2 as a possible D gene (6 bases). V lost 4 bases, J lost 2 bases, and 15 bases lay in between. This CDR3 contains 15 residues. The germline CDR1 and CDR2 sequences are LNHDA and SQIVND (reference sequence). CDR3 DNA (partial): TGTGCCAGTAGTAATAGCGGTCCGGACCCCTACGAG. Its protein product is CASSNSGPDPYE. The full CDR3 reads CASSNSGPDPYEQYF.

Worth noting for this clone: The read gets to within 3 residues of the CDR3 end, and the germline J gene fills in the rest. The chain is built from TRBV29-1 and TRBJ2-1; a weak D match, TRBD2 (6 bases). CDR1 is SQVTM, CDR2 ANQGSEA, per germline. The CDR3 is made up of 15 amino acids. V shed 5 bases and J shed 0 bases, with 14 bases lying between them. The CDR3 region is CSVPRRGSSYNEQFF. The covered CDR3 bases are TGCAGCGTTCCTAGACGGGGGAGCTCCTACAATGAG.

About this clone itself: Sequence at one end of the junction differs from germline and may be a read error. The read comes to an end 3 residues before the CDR3 does, leaving the germline J gene to fill in the end. This chain links TRBV4-2 with TRBJ2-7, with no clear D. The germline CDR1 and CDR2 sequences are LGHNA and YNFKEQ. CDR3 size: 14 residues. The chain's CDR3 is CASSQEALDYEQYF. The DNA read from the CDR3 is TGCGCCAGCAGCCAAGAAGCCCTCGACTACGAG.

Incomplete CDR3 DNA: TGTGCCAGCAGCTTAGTAGTCGTGAGCACTGAA. It is translated as CASSLVVVSTE. The CDR3, in full, reads CASSLVVVSTEAFF. V is TRBV7-9 and J is TRBJ1-1; D is unresolved. Read coverage stops 3 residues before the CDR3 terminus; the germline J gene supplies the remainder. This CDR3 has 14 amino acids. Germline-derived CDR1 and CDR2 are SEHNR and FQNEAQ (reference sequence). Trimming removed 1 base from V and 4 bases from J, with 10 bases in between.

In the case of this clone: The read ends 3 residues early relative to the CDR3; the germline J gene fills the gap. This chain uses TRBV25-1 with TRBJ2-5; perhaps TRBD2 as D (7 bases). There are 17 residues in the CDR3. V was pared by 1 base and J by 5 bases, with 20 bases between. In germline, CDR1 is MGHDK, CDR2 SYGVNS. Partial CDR3 DNA: TGTGCCAGCAGTGAATCAAGGAGCGGAGGGGGGGCTGAGACC. Its translation is CASSESRSGGGAET. The complete CDR3 protein is CASSESRSGGGAETQYF.

Comments on this clone: The read stops 3 residues short of the end of the CDR3; the missing end is completed from the germline J gene. This chain uses TRBV5-6 with TRBJ1-2, with D possibly being TRBD1 (5 bases). Germline CDR1 and CDR2: SGHDT and YYEEEE. The CDR3 totals 12 residues. V lost 4 bases to trimming and J lost 5 bases, with 9 bases between them. The sequenced part of the CDR3 DNA is TGTGCCAGCAGCCTCAGGGATTATGGC. It translates to CASSLRDYG. The whole CDR3 is CASSLRDYGYTF.

Concerning this clone itself: The read ends 3 residues early relative to the CDR3; the germline J gene fills the gap. The chain carries TRBV7-9 and TRBJ1-2, with D unclear. This CDR3 has 15 residues. V was trimmed by 1 base and J by 2 bases, leaving 11 bases between them. The germline V gene encodes CDR1 SEHNR and CDR2 FQNEAQ (reference sequence). CDR3 bases read: TGTGCCAGCAGCTTAGGGCTGGCGGAGAACTATGGC. This sequence encodes CASSLGLAENYG. Given in full, the CDR3 is CASSLGLAENYGYTF.

On this clone: The read stops 3 residues short of the end of the CDR3; the missing end is completed from the germline J gene. The chain uses TRBV7-9 and TRBJ1-4; no definite D call. Trimming shortened V by 4 bases and J by 0 bases, and 9 bases separated the two germline ends. The CDR3 is 15 amino acids. Germline-derived CDR1 and CDR2 are SEHNR and FQNEAQ (reference sequence). The chain's CDR3 is CASSYYDATNEKLFF. Partial CDR3 DNA: TGTGCCAGCAGCTACTACGATGCAACTAATGAAAAA.

Incomplete CDR3 DNA: TGTGCCAGCAGGGGGGCCGGGACCCCGATGGCTCACGAG. Its translation: CASRGAGTPMAHE. The entire CDR3 reads CASRGAGTPMAHEQYF. The chain uses TRBV6-2 or TRBV6-3 and TRBJ2-7, with D perhaps TRBD1 (6 bases). The missing CDR3 end, 3 residues past where the read stops, is filled in from the germline J gene. The CDR3 spans 16 residues. V was shortened by 6 bases and J by 5 bases, with 23 bases between the two germline ends. Germline CDR1 is MNHEY and CDR2 is SVGEGT.

Notes on this clone: Read coverage stops 3 residues before the CDR3 terminus; the germline J gene supplies the remainder. V gene TRBV12-3 or TRBV12-4 combines with J gene TRBJ2-3, with 7 bases matching TRBD1. The V and J ends lost 6 bases and 0 bases, in that order; junction bases with no gene match: 6. The CDR3 totals 15 residues. The CDR3 DNA, read in part, is TGTGCCAGCAGCCCCCCGGGACAGAGCACAGATACG. Its translation is CASSPPGQSTDT. The CDR3, in full, reads CASSPPGQSTDTQYF.

In the case of this clone: Mismatch with germline at one junction end may stem from a read error. The read ends 3 residues before the CDR3 terminus; that terminus is restored from the germline J gene. The rearrangement links TRBV4-2 to TRBJ2-1; TRBD2 agrees at 7 bases. Germline-derived CDR1 and CDR2 are LGHNA and YNFKEQ. The CDR3 loop spans 16 amino acids. The CDR3 is CASSLATSPSYNEQFF. CDR3 DNA, as far as it was read: TGCGCCAGCAGCCTCGCGACTAGCCCCTCCTACAATGAG.